This TCR beta chain was recovered during a study of early T cells in non-severe SARS-CoV-2 infection. Background on the study: Sequenced material consisted of bulk RNA (from unsorted whole blood), and chains were unpaired.

There are 15 residues in the CDR3. Germline V gene lookup returns CDR1 SGHNT and CDR2 YYREEE (reference sequence). The V gene lost 2 bases and the J gene lost 4 bases, with 13 bases spanning the gap. This clonotype was recorded many times. Individual cDNA molecules received unique molecular identifiers. TCRdb re-analysed the 5' RACE reads in MiXCR, keeping a single row per CDR3 protein. This sample has tens of thousands of distinct CDR3 sequences, with about 13% found just once. The TCR was taken from an adult who was a healthcare worker with PCR-confirmed SARS-CoV-2 infection or an uninfected control (not recorded which). V usage is TRBV5-4 and J usage is TRBJ2-1; the D gene is possibly TRBD2 (7 bases). The sequenced material came from whole blood. CDR3 nucleotide sequence: TGTGCCAGCAGCTTTGCGGGGGACATTTACAATGAGCAGTTCTTC. This translates into CASSFAGDIYNEQFF.